Sequencing of this TCR beta chain was carried out in a study of CD8 T cells in ankylosing spondylitis. The CDR3 loop spans 14 amino acids. V lost 6 bases and J lost 4, with 16 bases in between. Germline lookup yields CDR1 MNHNS and CDR2 SASEGT. Regarding this clonotype: What it recognizes is unknown.

Study-wide results and limits: Ankylosing spondylitis blood appeared to carry a characteristic TCR beta motif of several highly homologous variants.

Quantitative barcoded 5'-RACE was used to prepare TCR beta libraries. TCRdb passed the 5' RACE reads through MiXCR, listing each CDR3 protein once. The data contain about 500,000 distinct CDR3 sequences, roughly 5.3% of them singletons. The receptor was derived from a male donor with ankylosing spondylitis. Sample: blood, either unsorted or a sorted T cell fraction (not recorded which). This chain uses TRBV6-1 with TRBJ2-7; D might be TRBD2 (6 bases). The CDR3 nucleotides read TGTGCCAGCAGCCAAGTTGACCGGGGGTACGAGCAGTACTTC. Protein product: CASSQVDRGYEQYF.